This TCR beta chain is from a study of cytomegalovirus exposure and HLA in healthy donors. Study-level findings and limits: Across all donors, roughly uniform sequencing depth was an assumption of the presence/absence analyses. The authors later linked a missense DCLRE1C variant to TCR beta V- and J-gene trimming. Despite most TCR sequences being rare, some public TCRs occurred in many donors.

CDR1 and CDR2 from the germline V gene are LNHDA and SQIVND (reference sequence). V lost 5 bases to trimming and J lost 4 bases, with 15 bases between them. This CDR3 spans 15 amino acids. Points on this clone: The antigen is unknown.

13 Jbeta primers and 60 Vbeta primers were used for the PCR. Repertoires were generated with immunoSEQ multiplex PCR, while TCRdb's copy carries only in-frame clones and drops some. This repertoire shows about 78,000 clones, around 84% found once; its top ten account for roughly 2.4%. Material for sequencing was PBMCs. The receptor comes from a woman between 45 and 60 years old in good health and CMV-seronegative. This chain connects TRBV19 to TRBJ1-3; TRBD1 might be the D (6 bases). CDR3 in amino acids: CASSVTGFSGNTIYF. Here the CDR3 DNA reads TGTGCCAGTAGTGTTACAGGGTTCTCCGGAAACACCATATATTTT.